This T cell receptor (beta chain) was profiled in a study of cytomegalovirus exposure and HLA in healthy donors. PCR was performed using 60 Vbeta and 13 Jbeta primers. This table comes from immunoSEQ multiplex PCR, and its TCRdb copy is limited to in-frame clones, with some not included. Its table lists around 50,000 clones. The CDR3 runs to 16 residues. Trimming took off 1 base at V and 1 base at J, with 14 bases between the two ends. CDR1 and CDR2 (germline): SGHRS, YFSETQ. The V and J genes are TRBV5-1 and TRBJ2-5, with D possibly matching TRBD2 (6 bases). Sequenced material: PBMCs. The sequence was collected from a woman aged 40 to 55 in good health and CMV-seronegative. CDR3 sequence (DNA): TGCGCCAGCAGCTTGTTCCTCCAGGGAGGCCAAGAGACCCAGTACTTC. Translated: CASSLFLQGGQETQYF. The full variable domain, its missing parts supplied by reference TRBV5-1 and TRBJ2-5, is KAGVTQTPRYLIKTRGQQVTLSCSPISGHRSVSWYQQTPGQGLQFLFEYFSETQRNKGNFPGRFSGRQFSNSRSEMNVSTLELGDSALYLCASSLFLQGGQETQYFGPGTRLLVL.